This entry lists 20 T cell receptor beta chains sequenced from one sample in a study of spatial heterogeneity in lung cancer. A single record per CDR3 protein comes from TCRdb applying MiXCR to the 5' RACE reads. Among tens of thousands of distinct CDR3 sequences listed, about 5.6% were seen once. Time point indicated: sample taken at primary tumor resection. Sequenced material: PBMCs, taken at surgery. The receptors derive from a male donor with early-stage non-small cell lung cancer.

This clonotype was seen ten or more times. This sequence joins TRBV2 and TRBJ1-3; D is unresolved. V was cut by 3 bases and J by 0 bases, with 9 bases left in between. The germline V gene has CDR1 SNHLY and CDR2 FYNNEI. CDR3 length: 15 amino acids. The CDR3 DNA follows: TGTGCCAGCAGTGATCGCGGACCCTCTGGAAACACCATATATTTT. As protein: CASSDRGPSGNTIYF.

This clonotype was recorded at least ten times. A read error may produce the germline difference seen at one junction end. The CDR3 reads CASSLGRTGRSYEQYF. CDR3 bases: TGCGCCAGCAGTTTGGGAAGGACAGGGCGCTCCTACGAGCAGTACTTC. The genes are TRBV5-1 and TRBJ2-7, with TRBD1 matching over 8 bases. The CDR3 spans 16 residues. Germline V gene data show CDR1 as SGHRS and CDR2 as YFSETQ. The full variable domain, in which reference TRBV5-1 and TRBJ2-7 provide the parts outside the CDR3, is KAGVTQTPRYLIKTRGQQVTLSCSPISGHRSVSWYQQTPGQGLQFLFEYFSETQRNKGNFPGRFSGRQFSNSRSEMNVSTLELGDSALYLCASSLGRTGRSYEQYFGPGTRLTVT.

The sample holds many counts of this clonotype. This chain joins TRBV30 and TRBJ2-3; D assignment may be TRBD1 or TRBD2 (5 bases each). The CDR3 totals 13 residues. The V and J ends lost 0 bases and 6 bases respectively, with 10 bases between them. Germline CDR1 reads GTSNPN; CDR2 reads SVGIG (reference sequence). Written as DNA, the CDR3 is TGTGCCTGGAGTGTACCCGGGGCCGATACGCAGTATTTT. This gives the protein CAWSVPGADTQYF.

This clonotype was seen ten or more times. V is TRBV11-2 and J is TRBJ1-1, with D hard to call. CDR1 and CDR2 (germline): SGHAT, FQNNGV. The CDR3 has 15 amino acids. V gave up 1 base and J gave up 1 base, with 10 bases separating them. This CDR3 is CASSLVRHPNTEAFF. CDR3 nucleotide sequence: TGTGCCAGCAGCTTAGTCCGACACCCGAACACTGAAGCTTTCTTT.

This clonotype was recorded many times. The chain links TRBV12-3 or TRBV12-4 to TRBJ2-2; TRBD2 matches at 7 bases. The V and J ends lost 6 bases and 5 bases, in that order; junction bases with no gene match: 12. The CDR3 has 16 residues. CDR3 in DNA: TGTGCCAGCAGCCCCGGGGGAAGTAGCGGGACCGGGGAGCTGTTTTTT. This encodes CASSPGGSSGTGELFF.

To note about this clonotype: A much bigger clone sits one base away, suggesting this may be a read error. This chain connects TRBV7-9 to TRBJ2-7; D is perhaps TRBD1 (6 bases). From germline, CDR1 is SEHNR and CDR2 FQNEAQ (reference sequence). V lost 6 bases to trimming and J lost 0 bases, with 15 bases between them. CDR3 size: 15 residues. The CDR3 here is CASRPTGPISYEQYF. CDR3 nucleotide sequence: TGTGCCAGCAGGCCAACAGGGCCGATCTCCTACGAGCAGTACTTC.

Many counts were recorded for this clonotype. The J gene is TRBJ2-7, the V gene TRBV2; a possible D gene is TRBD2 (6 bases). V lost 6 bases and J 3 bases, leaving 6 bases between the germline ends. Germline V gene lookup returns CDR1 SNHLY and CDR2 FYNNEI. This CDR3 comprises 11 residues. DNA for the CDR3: TGTGCCAGCAGGCGGGACTACGAGCAGTACTTC. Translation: CASRRDYEQYF.

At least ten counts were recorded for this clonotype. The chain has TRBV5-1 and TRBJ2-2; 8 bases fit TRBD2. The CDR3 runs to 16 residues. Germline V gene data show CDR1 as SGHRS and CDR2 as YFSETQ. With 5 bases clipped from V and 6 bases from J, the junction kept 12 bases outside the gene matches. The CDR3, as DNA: TGCGCCAGCAGTTACGATCCGGGACTAGGGTCCGGGGAGCTGTTTTTT. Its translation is CASSYDPGLGSGELFF. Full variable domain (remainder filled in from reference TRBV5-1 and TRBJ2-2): KAGVTQTPRYLIKTRGQQVTLSCSPISGHRSVSWYQQTPGQGLQFLFEYFSETQRNKGNFPGRFSGRQFSNSRSEMNVSTLELGDSALYLCASSYDPGLGSGELFFGEGSRLTVL.

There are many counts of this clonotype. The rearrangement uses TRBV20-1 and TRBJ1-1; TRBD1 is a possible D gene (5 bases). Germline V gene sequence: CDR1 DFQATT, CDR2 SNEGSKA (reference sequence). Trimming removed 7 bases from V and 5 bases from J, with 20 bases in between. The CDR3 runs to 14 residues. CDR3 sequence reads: CSVLPGNQRTEAFF. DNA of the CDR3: TGCAGTGTCCTCCCAGGGAACCAGCGGACTGAAGCTTTCTTT.

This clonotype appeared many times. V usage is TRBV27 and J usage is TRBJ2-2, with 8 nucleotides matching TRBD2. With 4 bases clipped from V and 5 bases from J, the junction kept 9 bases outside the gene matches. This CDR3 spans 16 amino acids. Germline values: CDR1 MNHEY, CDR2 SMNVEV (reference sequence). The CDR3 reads CASSSTSGGGTGELFF. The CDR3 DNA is TGTGCCAGCAGTTCCACTAGCGGAGGGGGTACCGGGGAGCTGTTTTTT.

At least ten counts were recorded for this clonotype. The CDR3 DNA sequence: TGCAGTGTTCCTGAGAGCGGGAGGAGTGAGACCCAGTACTTC. As protein: CSVPESGRSETQYF. The V gene is TRBV20-1, the J gene TRBJ2-5; 9 nucleotides align to TRBD2. This CDR3 comprises 14 residues. J lost 5 bases, V lost 7 bases, and 11 bases had no gene match. Germline values: CDR1 DFQATT, CDR2 SNEGSKA (reference sequence).

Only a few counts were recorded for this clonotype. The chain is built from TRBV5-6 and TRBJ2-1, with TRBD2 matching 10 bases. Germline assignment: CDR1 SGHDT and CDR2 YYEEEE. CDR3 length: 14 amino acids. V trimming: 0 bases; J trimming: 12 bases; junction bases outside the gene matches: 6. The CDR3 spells CASSLEGEREGQFF. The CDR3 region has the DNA TGTGCCAGCAGCTTGGAGGGTGAGCGGGAGGGGCAGTTCTTC.

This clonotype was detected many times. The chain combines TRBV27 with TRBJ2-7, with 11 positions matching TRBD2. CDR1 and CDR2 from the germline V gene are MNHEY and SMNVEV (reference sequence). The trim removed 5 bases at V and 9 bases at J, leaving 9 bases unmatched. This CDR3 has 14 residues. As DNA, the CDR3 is TGTGCCAGCAGTGCCGGGACTAGCGGTCAGGGGCAGTACTTC. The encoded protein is CASSAGTSGQGQYF.

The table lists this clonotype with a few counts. CDR3 amino acids: CASSSGEGQNPREQYF. CDR3 coding DNA: TGTGCCAGCAGTTCCGGGGAGGGACAGAACCCTAGGGAGCAGTACTTC. The V and J genes are TRBV11-1 and TRBJ2-7; D is perhaps TRBD1 or TRBD2 (7 bases each). The V and J ends lost 6 bases and 7 bases respectively, with 25 bases between them. The CDR3 consists of 16 residues. Germline V CDR1 and CDR2: SGHAT, FQDESV (reference sequence).

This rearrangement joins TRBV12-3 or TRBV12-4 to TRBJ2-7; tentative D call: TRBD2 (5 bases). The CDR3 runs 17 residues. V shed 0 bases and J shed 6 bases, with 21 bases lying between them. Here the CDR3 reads CASSLAWAARASLEQYF. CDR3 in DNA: TGTGCCAGCAGTTTAGCGTGGGCGGCGAGGGCGTCCCTCGAGCAGTACTTC.

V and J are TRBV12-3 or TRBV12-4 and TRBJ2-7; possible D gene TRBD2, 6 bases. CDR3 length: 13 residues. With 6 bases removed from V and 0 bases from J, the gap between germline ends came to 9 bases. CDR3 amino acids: CASREGSSYEQYF. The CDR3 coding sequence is TGTGCCAGCAGGGAGGGATCCTCCTACGAGCAGTACTTC.

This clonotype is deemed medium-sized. The CDR3 DNA reads as TGTGCCAGCAGCTTTCACCCGGGGGCAAGCTCCTATAATTCACCCCTCCACTTT. This sequence encodes CASSFHPGASSYNSPLHF. The V and J genes are TRBV5-8 and TRBJ1-6, with a tentative D call TRBD1 (6 bases). The V end lost 2 bases, the J end lost 0 bases, and 15 bases lay between the germline ends. Germline lookup yields CDR1 SGHTS and CDR2 YDEGEE. The CDR3 extends over 18 amino acids.

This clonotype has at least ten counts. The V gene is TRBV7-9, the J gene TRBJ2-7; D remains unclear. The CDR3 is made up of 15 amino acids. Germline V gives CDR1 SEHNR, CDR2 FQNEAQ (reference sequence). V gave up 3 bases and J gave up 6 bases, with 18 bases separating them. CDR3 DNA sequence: TGTGCCAGCAGCTTTGATAGGTTCCCCGCATCCGAGCAGTACTTC. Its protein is CASSFDRFPASEQYF.

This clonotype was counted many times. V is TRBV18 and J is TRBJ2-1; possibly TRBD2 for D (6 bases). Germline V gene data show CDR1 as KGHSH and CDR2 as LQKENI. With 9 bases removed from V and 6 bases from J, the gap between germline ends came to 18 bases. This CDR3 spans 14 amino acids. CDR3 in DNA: TGTGCCAGTCACCCCGGGACTTCCGGCAATGAGCAGTTCTTC. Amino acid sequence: CASHPGTSGNEQFF.

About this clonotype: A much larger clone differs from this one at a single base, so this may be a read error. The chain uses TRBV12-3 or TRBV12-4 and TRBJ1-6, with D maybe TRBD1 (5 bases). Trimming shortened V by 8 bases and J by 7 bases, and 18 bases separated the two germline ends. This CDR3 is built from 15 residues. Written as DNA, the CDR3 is TGTGCCAGCGGAATCGGGGACCGGGGAAATTCACCCCTCCACTTT. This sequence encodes CASGIGDRGNSPLHF.